This T cell receptor beta chain was found in a study of identical twins. Findings and limits, study-wide: Twins showed weaker excess sharing in their beta out-of-frame sequences.

This clonotype was seen at least ten times. Its antigen is unknown. A single record per CDR3 protein comes from TCRdb applying MiXCR to the 5' RACE reads. The top ten clones hold around 7.1% of a sample with 250,000 to 350,000 distinct CDR3 sequences, over 8.5% of them seen once. Germline V CDR1 and CDR2: MDHEN, SYDVKM. This CDR3 region has 17 residues. V was clipped by 4 bases and J by 1 base; unmatched bases: 9. The sample was also reused in another study, on yellow fever vaccine responses in identical twins.

The V gene is TRBV28, the J gene TRBJ2-4; 8 bases are a match to TRBD2. This receptor was taken from a woman aged 18 to 35 in good health. The sequencing input was CD8+ T cells sorted from blood. CDR3 sequence reads: CASSSIERGPAKNIQYF. DNA for the CDR3: TGTGCCAGCAGTTCCATTGAGCGGGGGCCGGCCAAAAACATTCAGTACTTC.